The 32 T cell receptor beta chains reported below all come from one sample, sequenced in a study of cytomegalovirus exposure and HLA in healthy donors. With 60 Vbeta and 13 Jbeta primers, the PCR was carried out. Assay used: immunoSEQ multiplex PCR; TCRdb lists only in-frame clones, some missing. Found here are about 59,000 clones, approximately 75% of them singletons; the top ten hold roughly 7%. The sequenced material came from PBMCs. The source is a man aged 25-45 years in good health and CMV-seropositive.

This clone appeared a single time. The rearrangement uses TRBV19 and TRBJ2-1; D might be TRBD1 (6 bases). The V gene lost 1 base and the J gene lost 5 bases, with 6 bases spanning the gap. The CDR3 totals 13 residues. CDR1 and CDR2 from the germline V gene are LNHDA and SQIVND (reference sequence). The CDR3 sequence: CASSIAGDNEQFF. DNA of the CDR3: TGTGCCAGTAGTATAGCAGGGGACAATGAGCAGTTCTTC.

The chain carries TRBV15 and TRBJ1-5; tentatively, D is TRBD1 (6 bases). The CDR3 sequence is 14 residues long. CDR1 and CDR2 (germline): LNHNV, YYDKDF (reference sequence). V lost 0 bases, J lost 6 bases, and 9 bases lay in between. The CDR3 loop is CATSREQGRQPQHF. In DNA, the CDR3 is TGTGCCACCAGCAGAGAACAGGGTCGTCAGCCCCAGCATTTT.

The chain has TRBV2 and TRBJ1-5; TRBD1 aligns across 9 bases. The CDR3 is 14 amino acids. V shed 4 bases, J shed 4 bases, and the junction held 2 bases outside the gene matches. Germline CDR1 reads SNHLY; CDR2 reads FYNNEI. The CDR3, as DNA: TGTGCCAGCAGTGGGGACAGGGATAATCAGCCCCAGCATTTT. Translating gives CASSGDRDNQPQHF. The full variable domain, in which reference TRBV2 and TRBJ1-5 provide the parts outside the CDR3, is EPEVTQTPSHQVTQMGQEVILRCVPISNHLYFYWYRQILGQKVEFLVSFYNNEISEKSEIFDDQFSVERPDGSNFTLKIRSTKLEDSAMYFCASSGDRDNQPQHFGDGTRLSIL.

The table lists this clone with a few counts. The V call is TRBV5-1, the J call TRBJ2-7; 8 positions agree with TRBD1. Germline V lookup: CDR1 SGHRS, CDR2 YFSETQ. V trimming: 8 bases; J trimming: 2 bases; junction bases outside the gene matches: 3. This CDR3 comprises 12 residues. The CDR3 nucleotides read TGCGCCAGGACGACAGGGGCCTACGAGCAGTACTTC. This gives the protein CARTTGAYEQYF.

The chain couples TRBV6-6 to TRBJ2-5, with D uncertain. This CDR3 contains 11 residues. V was cut by 6 bases and J by 4 bases, with 6 bases left in between. Germline V gene data show CDR1 as MNHNY and CDR2 as SVGAGI (reference sequence). CDR3 nucleotide sequence: TGTGCCAGCAGATTCGGAGAGACCCAGTACTTC. Amino acids: CASRFGETQYF.

J is TRBJ2-5 and V is TRBV4-3; 8 bases map to TRBD2. CDR1 LGHNA and CDR2 YSLEER come from the germline V gene. With 3 bases clipped from V and 7 bases from J, the junction kept 10 bases outside the gene matches. CDR3 length: 15 amino acids. As DNA, the CDR3 is TGCGCCAGCAGCCAGACTTCGGACGGGGGGGGGACCCAGTACTTC. This translates into CASSQTSDGGGTQYF.

This chain connects TRBV5-6 to TRBJ1-6; weak D call: TRBD1 (5 bases). Germline-derived CDR1 and CDR2 are SGHDT and YYEEEE. The CDR3 sequence is 15 residues long. Trimming took off 1 base at V and 7 bases at J, with 12 bases between the two ends. As DNA, the CDR3 is TGTGCCAGCAGCTTGAAGGGTTCAGGGAATTCACCCCTCCACTTT. This sequence encodes CASSLKGSGNSPLHF.

The J gene is TRBJ1-1, the V gene TRBV11-3; D is perhaps TRBD1 (6 bases). The V gene lost 3 bases and the J gene lost 8 bases, with 10 bases spanning the gap. CDR3 length: 12 residues. CDR1 and CDR2 (germline): SGHNT, YENEEA. DNA for the CDR3: TGTGCCAGCAGCTTTACCGACAGGGAAGCTTTCTTT. Its protein product is CASSFTDREAFF.

The chain joins TRBV5-5 to TRBJ2-3, with 8 positions matching TRBD1. Germline values: CDR1 SGHKS, CDR2 YYEKEE (reference sequence). J gave up 4 bases and V 4 bases, and 5 bases lay outside the gene matches. The CDR3 has 14 residues. Here the CDR3 DNA reads TGTGCCAGCAGCGATGGACAGGGTCCAGATACGCAGTATTTT. This translates into CASSDGQGPDTQYF.

This clone has a handful of counts. V is TRBV30 and J is TRBJ2-3; TRBD1 aligns across 8 bases. The CDR3 consists of 14 residues. Germline CDR1 reads GTSNPN; CDR2 reads SVGIG (reference sequence). The junction had 4 bases not matched to a gene; V was cut back by 3 bases and J by 2 bases. The CDR3 region has the DNA TGTGCCTGGAGCCGGGACAGGTCCACAGATACGCAGTATTTT. This encodes CAWSRDRSTDTQYF.

The chain employs TRBV30 and TRBJ1-2; 7 nucleotides agree with TRBD1. The germline gives CDR1 GTSNPN, CDR2 SVGIG (reference sequence). The CDR3 runs to 13 residues. With V trimmed by 3 bases and J by 8 bases, 9 bases remained unmatched. CDR3 coding DNA: TGTGCCTGGAGCACAGGGGCTTCTGGAGGCTACACCTTC. It specifies CAWSTGASGGYTF.

The chain employs TRBV9 and TRBJ1-6; 8 bases fit TRBD1. The CDR3 totals 14 residues. V lost 5 bases and J lost 7; bases outside the gene matches: 5. Germline V lookup: CDR1 SGDLS, CDR2 YYNGEE. The CDR3 nucleotides read TGTGCCAGCAGTAGGGACAGGATGAATTCACCCCTCCACTTT. The encoded protein is CASSRDRMNSPLHF.

The rearrangement uses TRBV4-3 and TRBJ1-3; D possibly corresponds to TRBD1 (5 bases). CDR1 LGHNA and CDR2 YSLEER come from the germline V gene. The V end was cut by 0 bases, the J end by 0 bases, with 12 bases between. CDR3 size: 17 residues. CDR3 DNA sequence: TGCGCCAGCAGCCAAGACACCACAGGTGCCTCTGGAAACACCATATATTTT. Its translation is CASSQDTTGASGNTIYF.

This rearrangement joins TRBV4-3 to TRBJ2-5; no firm D call. Germline CDR1 is LGHNA and CDR2 is YSLEER. The CDR3 spans 12 residues. The germline V and J ends were trimmed by 4 bases and 2 bases, with 5 bases remaining between them. As DNA, the CDR3 is TGCGCCAGCAGCCGGAGTCAAGAGACCCAGTACTTC. Translation gives CASSRSQETQYF.

The sample holds a few counts of this clone. This sequence joins TRBV7-8 and TRBJ1-3; 8 bases fit TRBD1. Germline trimming cut 5 bases from V and 0 bases from J; bases unmatched to any gene: 6. The CDR3 contains 16 residues. CDR1 and CDR2 (germline): SGHVS, FQNEAQ. The CDR3 bases are TGTGCCAGCAGCCCACGGGACAGGAGCTCTGGAAACACCATATATTTT. This gives the protein CASSPRDRSSGNTIYF. Filled out from reference TRBV7-8 and TRBJ1-3, the complete variable domain reads GAGVSQSPRYKVAKRGQDVALRCDPISGHVSLFWYQQALGQGPEFLTYFQNEAQLDKSGLPSDRFFAERPEGSVSTLKIQRTQQEDSAVYLCASSPRDRSSGNTIYFGEGSWLTVV.

The V gene is TRBV7-9, the J gene TRBJ2-3, with D unresolved. CDR3 size: 14 residues. In germline, CDR1 is SEHNR, CDR2 FQNEAQ (reference sequence). Trimming cost V 8 bases and J 4 bases, with 16 bases left between them. The CDR3: CASVAPIRADTQYF. CDR3 bases: TGTGCCAGCGTAGCCCCTATCCGGGCAGATACGCAGTATTTT.

A single count supports this clone. The chain has TRBV5-1 and TRBJ2-7; D unresolved. Germline V gives CDR1 SGHRS, CDR2 YFSETQ. CDR3 length equals 14 residues. Between the trimmed V and J ends, which lost 1 base and 0 bases, there was a span of 8 bases. Here the CDR3 DNA reads TGCGCCAGCAGCTTGACGCCACACTCCTACGAGCAGTACTTC. Encoded protein: CASSLTPHSYEQYF.

This sequence joins TRBV5-1 and TRBJ1-4, with D hard to call. Trimming took off 0 bases at V and 5 bases at J, with 8 bases between the two ends. This CDR3 region has 14 residues. Germline loops: CDR1 SGHRS, CDR2 YFSETQ. The CDR3 nucleotides are TGCGCCAGCAGCTTGGGGGCGGGGAATGAAAAACTGTTTTTT. Protein: CASSLGAGNEKLFF.

The chain employs TRBV5-1 and TRBJ2-1; 8 positions agree with TRBD1. This CDR3 region has 11 residues. The germline gives CDR1 SGHRS, CDR2 YFSETQ. V lost 9 bases, J lost 10 bases, and 6 bases stayed unmatched. Written as DNA, the CDR3 is TGCGCCACTCGACAGGGGAACGAGCAGTTCTTC. Translation: CATRQGNEQFF.

The chain joins TRBV4-1 to TRBJ2-5, with D maybe TRBD2 (5 bases). The J call may be faulty, since TRBJ2-7 better matches the DNA end. Germline CDR1 reads MGHRA; CDR2 reads YSYEKL. The CDR3 totals 16 residues. The CDR3 coding sequence is TGCGCCAGCAGCCAAGACAGGAGGACTGTCCCCTACGAGCAGTACTTC. This gives the protein CASSQDRRTVPYEQYF.

V is TRBV5-6 and J is TRBJ2-3, with D uncertain. The CDR3 consists of 13 residues. Germline V gives CDR1 SGHDT, CDR2 YYEEEE. The germline V and J ends were trimmed by 4 bases and 5 bases, with 11 bases remaining between them. Here the CDR3 reads CASSPAAEDTQYF. The CDR3 DNA is TGTGCCAGCAGCCCGGCGGCGGAAGATACGCAGTATTTT.

This chain uses TRBV9 with TRBJ2-1, with a possible D match to TRBD2 (6 bases). CDR3 length: 15 amino acids. Germline V gene sequence: CDR1 SGDLS, CDR2 YYNGEE. V was pared by 0 bases and J by 7 bases, with 14 bases between. The CDR3 loop is CASSVGPQGGNEQFF. Written as DNA, the CDR3 is TGTGCCAGCAGCGTAGGTCCCCAGGGAGGAAATGAGCAGTTCTTC.

The chain carries TRBV27 and TRBJ1-2, with TRBD1 as a possible D gene (5 bases). This CDR3 contains 13 residues. V was pared by 5 bases and J by 4 bases, with 11 bases between. Germline-derived CDR1 and CDR2 are MNHEY and SMNVEV (reference sequence). The CDR3 loop reads CASSQSGIYGYTF. In nucleotides, the CDR3 is TGTGCCAGCAGTCAATCAGGGATCTATGGCTACACCTTC.

CDR3 loop: CASSPPSGAYSTDTQYF. The CDR3 DNA reads as TGTGCCAGCAGTCCACCCAGCGGGGCTTATAGCACAGATACGCAGTATTTT. V gene TRBV27 combines with J gene TRBJ2-3; 7 nucleotides match TRBD2. CDR3 length: 17 residues. J was trimmed by 0 bases and V by 5 bases; bases with no gene match: 11. Germline CDR1 is MNHEY and CDR2 is SMNVEV (reference sequence).

The chain combines TRBV2 with TRBJ2-2; 7 bases agree with TRBD2. Germline V gives CDR1 SNHLY, CDR2 FYNNEI. The CDR3 length is 12 residues. CDR3 DNA sequence: TGTGCGACCGGGGGGAGGACCGGGGAGCTGTTTTTT. Translation: CATGGRTGELFF. The whole variable domain, filled in from reference TRBV2 and TRBJ2-2, reads EPEVTQTPSHQVTQMGQEVILRCVPISNHLYFYWYRQILGQKVEFLVSFYNNEISEKSEIFDDQFSVERPDGSNFTLKIRSTKLEDSAMYFCATGGRTGELFFGEGSRLTVL.

This clone appeared once. V gene TRBV2 combines with J gene TRBJ2-5; D gene uncertain. With the DNA end fitting TRBJ2-7 better, the J assignment may be wrong. Germline V gene data show CDR1 as SNHLY and CDR2 as FYNNEI. There are 10 residues in the CDR3. DNA for the CDR3: TGTGCCAGCAGCGCCTACGAGCAGTACTTC. This encodes CASSAYEQYF.

V usage is TRBV9 and J usage is TRBJ1-2; D is uncertain. This CDR3 has 13 amino acids. Deletions cut 0 bases from V and 8 bases from J, with 11 bases between. Per germline, CDR1 SGDLS and CDR2 YYNGEE. CDR3 bases: TGTGCCAGCAGCGTAGCTGTGCGGGCGGGCTACACCTTC. Its protein is CASSVAVRAGYTF.

The chain is built from TRBV10-3 and TRBJ2-2; tentative D call: TRBD1 (6 bases). The CDR3 has 16 residues. The germline V gene encodes CDR1 ENHRY and CDR2 SYGVKD. The V gene lost 3 bases and the J gene lost 4 bases, with 15 bases spanning the gap. CDR3 sequence reads: CAISETGPEPTGELFF. The DNA for the CDR3 is TGTGCCATCAGTGAAACAGGGCCAGAGCCCACCGGGGAGCTGTTTTTT.

As for this clone: The same CDR3 arises from other DNA sequences in this sample as well. The J gene is TRBJ2-2, the V gene TRBV9; TRBD1 is a possible D gene (5 bases). V was clipped by 0 bases and J by 5 bases, with 5 bases between them. The CDR3 has 13 amino acids. Germline V gene sequence: CDR1 SGDLS, CDR2 YYNGEE. This CDR3 is CASSVAGTGELFF. The CDR3 region has the DNA TGTGCCAGCAGCGTAGCAGGGACCGGGGAGCTGTTTTTT. Full variable domain (missing parts from reference TRBV9 and TRBJ2-2): DSGVTQTPKHLITATGQRVTLRCSPRSGDLSVYWYQQSLDQGLQFLIQYYNGEERAKGNILERFSAQQFPDLHSELNLSSLELGDSALYFCASSVAGTGELFFGEGSRLTVL.

The V call is TRBV6-4, the J call TRBJ2-3; the match to TRBD1 covers 10 bases. The germline V gene encodes CDR1 MRHNA and CDR2 SNTAGT. The CDR3 spans 16 residues. V lost 2 bases and J lost 4; bases outside the gene matches: 6. For the CDR3, the DNA is TGTGCCAGCAGTGACAGGGGGACAGGGGAGCCAGATACGCAGTATTTT. Its translation is CASSDRGTGEPDTQYF.

V usage is TRBV6-5 and J usage is TRBJ1-2, with D possibly matching TRBD1 (6 bases). The V gene's germline CDR1 is MNHEY and CDR2 SVGAGI. The length of the CDR3 is 16 residues. V lost 4 bases to trimming and J lost 8 bases, with 23 bases between them. The CDR3 protein is CASSSRPPGESRGYTF. CDR3 coding DNA: TGTGCCAGCAGTTCTAGGCCGCCAGGGGAATCAAGGGGCTACACCTTC.

The chain has TRBV5-1 and TRBJ2-7; 7 nucleotides align to TRBD1. This CDR3 comprises 16 residues. Germline V gives CDR1 SGHRS, CDR2 YFSETQ. Unmatched junction bases numbered 12, after V lost 2 bases and J lost 4 bases. The CDR3 DNA reads TGCGCCAGCAGCTTCCAAGAGGGACAGAGCTTTTACGAGCAGTACTTC. This translates into CASSFQEGQSFYEQYF. Full variable domain (missing parts from reference TRBV5-1 and TRBJ2-7): KAGVTQTPRYLIKTRGQQVTLSCSPISGHRSVSWYQQTPGQGLQFLFEYFSETQRNKGNFPGRFSGRQFSNSRSEMNVSTLELGDSALYLCASSFQEGQSFYEQYFGPGTRLTVT.